Listed below are T cell receptor beta chains from one sample, sequenced in a study of blood T cells in healthy people across ages. One entry per CDR3 protein results from TCRdb running MiXCR on the 5' RACE reads. The sample lists hundreds of thousands of distinct CDR3 sequences, about 29% occurring once. The same specimen was also included in a second study, on T cells of mothers and their children.

Sequenced material: blood. These receptors all come from a boy between 2 and 10 years old in good health. The CDR3 runs from the conserved cysteine through the conserved F or W. The D gene is left open where the match is weak. Clone size is stated in some rows and not others, as once, few, many or a class when expanded.

v_call,d_call,clone_size,j_call,cdr3_aa,cdr3_nt
TRBV9,NA,NA,TRBJ1-4,CASSALPRFNEKLFF,TGTGCCAGCAGCGCCCTGCCTCGCTTTAATGAAAAACTGTTTTTT
TRBV6-5,NA,many,TRBJ1-2,CASSYQGTYGYTF,TGTGCCAGCAGTTACCAGGGAACCTATGGCTACACCTTC
TRBV7-2,TRBD2,NA,TRBJ2-7,CASSRGTSEYEQYF,TGTGCCAGCAGCCGGGGGACTAGCGAGTACGAGCAGTACTTC
TRBV12-3/TRBV12-4,NA,few,TRBJ2-7,CASSFESLEQYF,TGTGCCAGCAGCTTCGAGTCTTTGGAGCAGTACTTC
TRBV3-1,TRBD2,NA,TRBJ2-5,CASSQASGSLFQETQYF,TGTGCCAGCAGCCAGGCAAGCGGGAGTCTGTTCCAAGAGACCCAGTACTTC
TRBV7-2,NA,NA,TRBJ2-7,CASSLPPGAYEQYF,TGTGCCAGCAGCCTGCCCCCCGGGGCCTACGAGCAGTACTTC
TRBV25-1,NA,few,TRBJ1-2,CASSDPVFNYGYTF,TGTGCCAGCAGTGATCCAGTTTTTAACTATGGCTACACCTTC
TRBV5-1,NA,many,TRBJ2-5,CASSPWTEQETQYF,TGCGCCAGCAGCCCTTGGACCGAGCAAGAGACCCAGTACTTC
TRBV20-1,NA,few,TRBJ1-5,CSAREGASNQPQHF,TGCAGTGCTAGAGAGGGGGCTAGCAATCAGCCCCAGCATTTT
TRBV7-4,TRBD1,few,TRBJ1-2,CASSYRGTYGYTF,TGTGCCAGCAGCTACAGGGGTACTTATGGCTACACCTTC
TRBV7-9,NA,NA,TRBJ2-3,CASSVTFTDTQYF,TGTGCCAGCAGCGTTACTTTCACAGATACGCAGTATTTT
TRBV4-2,NA,NA,TRBJ1-4,CASSQESFGQATNEKLFF,TGTGCCAGCAGCCAAGAATCCTTTGGGCAGGCAACTAATGAAAAACTGTTTTTT
TRBV7-2,NA,NA,TRBJ2-1,CASSLGPILTTSNEQFF,TGTGCCAGCAGCTTAGGACCGATCCTAACCACGAGCAATGAGCAGTTCTTC
TRBV7-9,TRBD1,few,TRBJ2-5,CASSPAGQGGETQYF,TGTGCCAGCAGCCCAGCAGGACAGGGGGGAGAGACCCAGTACTTC
TRBV29-1,TRBD1,few,TRBJ1-4,CSVEVPRQGEKLFF,TGCAGCGTTGAAGTGCCCCGACAGGGGGAAAAACTGTTTTTT
TRBV6-2/TRBV6-3,TRBD2,NA,TRBJ2-7,CASSYRVSGDYEQYF,TGTGCCAGCAGCTATCGGGTAAGCGGGGACTACGAGCAGTACTTC
TRBV6-5,TRBD1,NA,TRBJ1-2,CASSWTGPNHGYTF,TGTGCCAGCAGTTGGACAGGACCTAACCATGGCTACACCTTC
TRBV11-1,NA,few,TRBJ1-1,CASSLERWSTEAFF,TGTGCCAGCAGCTTAGAACGCTGGAGCACTGAAGCTTTCTTT
TRBV6-5,TRBD1,few,TRBJ1-5,CASSSGTGASNQPQHF,TGTGCCAGCAGTTCCGGGACAGGGGCTAGCAATCAGCCCCAGCATTTT
TRBV30,NA,NA,TRBJ2-1,CAWSVRGHSYNEQFF,TGTGCCTGGAGTGTACGAGGGCACTCCTACAATGAGCAGTTCTTC
TRBV30,NA,few,TRBJ1-4,CAWSVFSDSDEKLFF,TGTGCCTGGAGTGTTTTCTCGGACAGCGATGAAAAACTGTTTTTT
TRBV12-3/TRBV12-4,TRBD2,once,TRBJ2-3,CASSFTSGVPDTQYF,TGTGCCAGCAGTTTCACTAGCGGGGTGCCAGATACGCAGTATTTT
TRBV20-1,NA,NA,TRBJ2-7,CSASKAGLPYEQYF,TGCAGTGCTAGTAAGGCGGGACTCCCCTACGAGCAGTACTTC
TRBV20-1,TRBD1,few,TRBJ2-5,CSATTGGTLSTQYF,TGCAGTGCCACAACAGGGGGCACCCTGTCGACCCAGTACTTC
TRBV18,NA,NA,TRBJ2-5,CASSPVGRETQYF,TGTGCCAGCTCACCAGTGGGAAGAGAGACCCAGTACTTC
TRBV10-3,TRBD1,few,TRBJ1-1,CAISGTGKGETEAFF,TGTGCCATCAGTGGGACAGGGAAAGGGGAAACTGAAGCTTTCTTT
TRBV25-1,TRBD1,NA,TRBJ2-1,CASSERDRELYNEQFF,TGTGCCAGCAGTGAACGGGACAGGGAACTATACAATGAGCAGTTCTTC
TRBV25-1,TRBD1,many,TRBJ2-7,CASSPRTGASYEQYF,TGTGCCAGCAGCCCCCGGACAGGGGCCTCCTACGAGCAGTACTTC
TRBV5-8,NA,few,TRBJ2-6,CASSSISGANVLTF,TGTGCCAGCAGCTCGATCTCTGGGGCCAACGTCCTGACTTTC
TRBV5-5,NA,NA,TRBJ2-1,CASSLEAGAVEQFF,TGTGCCAGCAGCTTGGAAGCAGGGGCCGTTGAACAGTTCTTC
TRBV5-1,NA,few,TRBJ2-2,CASSLLRGAEFNTGELFF,TGCGCCAGCAGCTTGTTGCGGGGTGCAGAGTTTAACACCGGGGAGCTGTTTTTT
TRBV3-1,NA,NA,TRBJ1-2,CASSQAGSSPNYGYTF,TGTGCCAGCAGCCAGGCCGGGAGCAGTCCTAACTATGGCTACACCTTC
TRBV7-2,NA,NA,TRBJ2-5,CASSFQVTQYF,TGTGCCAGCAGCTTTCAGGTGACCCAGTACTTC
TRBV2,TRBD1,few,TRBJ2-2,CASSRRDRRTGELFF,TGTGCCAGCAGTAGGAGGGACAGGAGGACCGGGGAGCTGTTTTTT
TRBV14,TRBD1,NA,TRBJ2-7,CASSQVRQGDHEQYF,TGTGCCAGCAGCCAAGTCCGACAGGGGGACCACGAGCAGTACTTC
TRBV7-3,TRBD1,NA,TRBJ2-3,CASSVQGAQDTQYF,TGTGCCAGCAGCGTACAGGGGGCACAAGATACGCAGTATTTT
TRBV19,NA,NA,TRBJ1-1,CASSIKSSIRQPTEAFF,TGTGCCAGTAGTATTAAGAGCTCAATCCGACAGCCCACTGAAGCTTTCTTT
TRBV15,NA,few,TRBJ2-7,CATSSDIVSYEQYF,TGTGCCACCAGCAGTGATATCGTCAGTTACGAGCAGTACTTC
TRBV15,TRBD1,NA,TRBJ2-5,CATSRDGTGREETQYF,TGTGCCACCAGCAGAGACGGGACAGGCCGGGAAGAGACCCAGTACTTC
TRBV7-2,NA,few,TRBJ2-3,CASSLDLRGDTQYF,TGTGCCAGCAGCTTAGACCTAAGGGGGGATACGCAGTATTTT
TRBV13,NA,NA,TRBJ2-2,CASSLGGVEVFF,TGTGCCAGCAGCTTAGGCGGAGTTGAAGTGTTTTTT
TRBV9,NA,NA,TRBJ2-3,CASSVSGTSTDTQYF,TGTGCCAGCAGCGTAAGCGGTACTAGCACAGATACGCAGTATTTT
TRBV5-1,TRBD1,NA,TRBJ2-5,CASSLPLTGLETQYF,TGCGCCAGCAGTCTACCTTTGACAGGGCTCGAGACCCAGTACTTC
TRBV28,NA,NA,TRBJ1-4,CASSPRGENEKLFF,TGTGCCAGCAGTCCAAGAGGAGAGAATGAAAAACTGTTTTTT
TRBV20-1,TRBD1,NA,TRBJ1-4,CSARSGGITNEKLFF,TGCAGTGCTAGGTCAGGGGGGATCACTAATGAAAAACTGTTTTTT
TRBV20-1,TRBD2,NA,TRBJ2-3,CSATGTSGSTDTQYF,TGCAGTGCTACCGGGACTAGCGGGAGCACAGATACGCAGTATTTT